This T cell receptor beta chain is drawn from a study of cytomegalovirus exposure and HLA in healthy donors. Findings of the study overall: Later analysis showed TCR association rates varying by HLA locus, highest for DRB1 and lowest for HLA-C. Most TCR sequences were uncommon, yet certain public TCRs appeared in many donors.

The ends lost 7 bases at V and 7 bases at J; junction bases unmatched: 12. Germline V gene lookup returns CDR1 SGHRS and CDR2 YFSETQ. The CDR3 runs 15 residues. 13 Jbeta primers and 60 Vbeta primers were used for the PCR. Profiling relied on immunoSEQ multiplex PCR, and the TCRdb table lists in-frame clones only, not all of them. The profile shows about 200,000 clones, 75% to 85% of them singletons. A remark on this clone: Its antigen remains unknown.

The TCR comes from a woman between 50 and 59 years old in good health and CMV-seropositive. The sample taken for sequencing was PBMCs. The rearrangement joins TRBV5-1 to TRBJ2-2, with TRBD1 identical over 8 bases. The CDR3 DNA sequence: TGCGCCAGCTCCCTGGGGGACAGGTCCCTCGGGGAGCTGTTTTTT. This translates into CASSLGDRSLGELFF.